Following are 6 T cell receptor beta chains from one sample sequenced in a study of cytomegalovirus exposure and HLA in healthy donors. Some clones are missing from TCRdb's copy, which holds only in-frame ones; the method was immunoSEQ multiplex PCR. This table holds tens of thousands of clones, around 96% found once. The sequenced sample consisted of PBMCs. The receptors were gathered from a man aged 18-30 years in good health and CMV-seropositive.

The chain combines TRBV7-9 with TRBJ2-2; 10 bases agree with TRBD1. This CDR3 comprises 15 residues. CDR1 is SEHNR, CDR2 FQNEAQ, per germline (reference sequence). The junction had 4 bases not matched to a gene; V was cut back by 5 bases and J by 4 bases. Written as DNA, the CDR3 is TGTGCCAGCAGCCTAGGGACAGGGGTCACCGGGGAGCTGTTTTTT. It translates to CASSLGTGVTGELFF.

The CDR3, as DNA: TGTGCCTGCACAAAGGGGTTGGGGTATGGTGGCTACACCTTC. Its translation is CACTKGLGYGGYTF. The chain links TRBV30 to TRBJ1-2, with TRBD1 as a possible D gene (5 bases). Germline-derived CDR1 and CDR2 are GTSNPN and SVGIG (reference sequence). V lost 6 bases to trimming and J lost 7 bases, with 21 bases between them. This CDR3 has 14 residues.

V and J are TRBV7-9 and TRBJ2-7, with D tentatively TRBD1 (6 bases). Trimming stripped 5 bases from V and 0 bases from J, with 17 bases between. Germline CDR1 is SEHNR and CDR2 is FQNEAQ (reference sequence). The CDR3 covers 16 residues. The DNA for the CDR3 is TGTGCCAGCAGCAGACGACAGGCTGGCCTCTCCTACGAGCAGTACTTC. This encodes CASSRRQAGLSYEQYF.

CDR3 loop: CASSPRTSGHYNEQFF. The CDR3 DNA reads as TGTGCCAGCAGCCCAAGGACTAGCGGACACTACAATGAGCAGTTCTTC. This chain joins TRBV11-1 and TRBJ2-1, with 10 bases that match TRBD2. Germline loops: CDR1 SGHAT, CDR2 FQDESV (reference sequence). The junction had 7 bases not matched to a gene; V was cut back by 5 bases and J by 3 bases. The CDR3 is 16 residues long.

This chain joins TRBV2 and TRBJ1-2; D ambiguous. Germline V CDR1 and CDR2: SNHLY, FYNNEI. Trimming left V 3 bases short and J 5 bases short, with 7 bases between. The CDR3 is made up of 12 amino acids. The CDR3 here is CASSDSGYGYTF. The CDR3 region has the DNA TGTGCCAGCAGTGACTCGGGTTATGGCTACACCTTC.

The chain has TRBV28 and TRBJ1-1; D gene unclear. The CDR3 is made up of 11 amino acids. With 5 bases removed from V and 11 bases from J, the gap between germline ends came to 12 bases. Per the germline V gene, CDR1 is MDHEN and CDR2 is SYDVKM. This CDR3 is CASSQVGRAFF. Written as DNA, the CDR3 is TGTGCCAGCAGTCAGGTGGGGAGGGCTTTCTTT.